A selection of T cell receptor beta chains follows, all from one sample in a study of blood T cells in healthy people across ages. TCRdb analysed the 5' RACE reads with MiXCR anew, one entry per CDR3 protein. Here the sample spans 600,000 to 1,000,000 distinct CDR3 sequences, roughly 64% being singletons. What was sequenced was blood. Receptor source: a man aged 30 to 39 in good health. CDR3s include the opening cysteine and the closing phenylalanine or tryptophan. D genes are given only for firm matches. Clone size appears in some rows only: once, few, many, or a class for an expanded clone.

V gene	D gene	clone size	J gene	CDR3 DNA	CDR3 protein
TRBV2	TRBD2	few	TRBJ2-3	TGTGCCAGCAGACCTAGCGGGAGGGCCGCAGATACGCAGTATTTT	CASRPSGRAADTQYF
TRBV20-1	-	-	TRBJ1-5	TGCAGTGCTAGAGCGGTCGATTGGGGGGTAGGTCAGCCCCAGCATTTT	CSARAVDWGVGQPQHF
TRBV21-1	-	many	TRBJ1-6	TGTGCCAGCAGCAAAGTGGGGTCACCCCTCCACTTT	CASSKVGSPLHF
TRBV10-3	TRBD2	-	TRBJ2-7	TGTGCCACAACGATGGGTAACGGGAGGGCCTACGAGCAGTACTTC	CATTMGNGRAYEQYF
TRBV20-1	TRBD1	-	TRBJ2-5	TGCAGTGCTAGATCCCCAGGGGGCGAGACCCAGTACTTC	CSARSPGGETQYF
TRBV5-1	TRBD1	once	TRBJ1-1	TGCGCCAGCAGCACCGGGACAGCGTCCAATACGAACACTGAAGCTTTCTTT	CASSTGTASNTNTEAFF
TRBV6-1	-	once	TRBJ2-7	TGTGCCAGCAGGACCGATTGGGGCGAGCAGTACTTC	CASRTDWGEQYF
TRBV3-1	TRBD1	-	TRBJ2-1	TGTGCCAGCAGGGACGGACAGGTCAACAATGAGCAGTTCTTC	CASRDGQVNNEQFF
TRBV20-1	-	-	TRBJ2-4	TGCAGTGCTAACCGACTGGGGGGAAACATTCAGTACTTC	CSANRLGGNIQYF
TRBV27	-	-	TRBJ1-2	TGTGCCAGCAGGGATATCCATGGCTACACCTTC	CASRDIHGYTF
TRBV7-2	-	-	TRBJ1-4	TGTGCCAGCAGCTTAGGGTCGATAAATGAAAAACTGTTTTTT	CASSLGSINEKLFF
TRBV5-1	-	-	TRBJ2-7	TGCGCCAGCAGCTTCGCTGGCCCGGAGCAGTACTTC	CASSFAGPEQYF
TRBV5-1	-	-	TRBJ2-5	TGCGCCAGCAGCTTAGGGCCGGCGGTACCAGAGACCCAGTACTTC	CASSLGPAVPETQYF
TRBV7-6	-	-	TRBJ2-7	TGTGCCAGCAGCTTACCGGACTCCTACGAGCAGTACTTC	CASSLPDSYEQYF
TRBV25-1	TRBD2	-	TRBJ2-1	TGTGCCAGCAGTGGAAACTTAGCGGGGCAGTTCTTC	CASSGNLAGQFF
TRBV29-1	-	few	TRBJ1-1	TGCAGCGTTGTTCCAGGGAACACTGAAGCTTTCTTT	CSVVPGNTEAFF
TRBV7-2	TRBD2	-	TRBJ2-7	TGTGCCAGCAGCCCGGGACTAGCGGGAATATCCTACGAGCAGTACTTC	CASSPGLAGISYEQYF
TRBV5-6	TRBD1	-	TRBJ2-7	TGTGCCAGCAGCATAGGACAGGCGGCCTACGAGCAGTACTTC	CASSIGQAAYEQYF
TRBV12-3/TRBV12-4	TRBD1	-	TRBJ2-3	TGTGCCAGCAAACTGGGACAGAATCCCACAGATACGCAGTATTTT	CASKLGQNPTDTQYF
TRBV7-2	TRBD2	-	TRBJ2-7	TGTGCCAGCAGCTTCGTGTCTAGCGGGGCGAACTACGAGCAGTACTTC	CASSFVSSGANYEQYF
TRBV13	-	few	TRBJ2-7	TGTGCCAGCAGCTTTAGTTTAGGTAGGGGACGCGAGCAGTACTTC	CASSFSLGRGREQYF
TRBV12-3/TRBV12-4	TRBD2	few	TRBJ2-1	TGTGCCAGCAGTTTCGCGGGAGGGTTGAATGAGCAGTTCTTC	CASSFAGGLNEQFF
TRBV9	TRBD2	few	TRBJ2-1	TGTGCCAGCAGCGTAGGTTCTAGCGGGAGGGACAATGAGCAGTTCTTC	CASSVGSSGRDNEQFF
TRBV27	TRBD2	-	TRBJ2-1	TGTGCCAGCCAAGGGTGGGGGGGAGCATACAATGAGCAGTTCTTC	CASQGWGGAYNEQFF
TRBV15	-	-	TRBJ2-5	TGTGCCACCAGCAGAGACAGGGACCGGCAGTACTTC	CATSRDRDRQYF
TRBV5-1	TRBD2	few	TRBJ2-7	TGTGCCAGCAGTTCTAGCGGAAGATCCTACGAGCAGTACTTC	CASSSSGRSYEQYF
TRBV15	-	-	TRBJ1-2	TGTACCACCAGCAGAGATCTCGGCAGCTACTATGGCTACACCTTC	CTTSRDLGSYYGYTF
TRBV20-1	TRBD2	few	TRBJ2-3	TGCAGTGCTAGACCGAGCGGGGGGGGGACGCAGTATTTT	CSARPSGGGTQYF
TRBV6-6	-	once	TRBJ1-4	TGTGCCAGCAGTGGCGGGGCTCAAAAACTGTTTTTT	CASSGGAQKLFF
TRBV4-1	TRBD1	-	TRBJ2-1	TGCGCCAGCAGCCAAGAGATGGAGACAGGGGTCAATGAGCAGTTCTTC	CASSQEMETGVNEQFF
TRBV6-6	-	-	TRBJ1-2	TGTGCCAGCAGTGACTCGGAGAGCTATGGCTACACCTTC	CASSDSESYGYTF
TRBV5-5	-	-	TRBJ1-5	TGTGCCAGCAGCCTTACAGCTAGTGGCCAGCCCCAGCATTTT	CASSLTASGQPQHF